This T cell receptor beta chain was obtained from a study of cytomegalovirus exposure and HLA in healthy donors. V trimming: 5 bases; J trimming: 3 bases; junction bases outside the gene matches: 5. This CDR3 has 14 amino acids. Germline CDR1 reads SGHTA; CDR2 reads FQGNSA. The donors were part of the validation cohort, which consisted of under 150 subjects and was separate from the first cohort of several hundred subjects. Measured with immunoSEQ multiplex PCR; TCRdb has only the in-frame clones, and not every one. The sample gives a few hundred thousand clones, 70% to 90% of which show up once; 0.65% to 0.85% is in the top ten. This clone occurred a few times. Its antigen is as yet unknown. Findings and limits, study-wide: With high specificity and sensitivity, the classifier reportedly diagnosed cytomegalovirus status.

Sequenced: PBMCs. This chain joins TRBV7-2 and TRBJ2-3; 7 positions match TRBD1. This clonotype was sampled from a woman younger than 35 in good health and CMV-seronegative. The CDR3 DNA sequence: TGTGCCAGCAGCGGGATGGGACAGACAGATACGCAGTATTTT. Protein sequence: CASSGMGQTDTQYF.